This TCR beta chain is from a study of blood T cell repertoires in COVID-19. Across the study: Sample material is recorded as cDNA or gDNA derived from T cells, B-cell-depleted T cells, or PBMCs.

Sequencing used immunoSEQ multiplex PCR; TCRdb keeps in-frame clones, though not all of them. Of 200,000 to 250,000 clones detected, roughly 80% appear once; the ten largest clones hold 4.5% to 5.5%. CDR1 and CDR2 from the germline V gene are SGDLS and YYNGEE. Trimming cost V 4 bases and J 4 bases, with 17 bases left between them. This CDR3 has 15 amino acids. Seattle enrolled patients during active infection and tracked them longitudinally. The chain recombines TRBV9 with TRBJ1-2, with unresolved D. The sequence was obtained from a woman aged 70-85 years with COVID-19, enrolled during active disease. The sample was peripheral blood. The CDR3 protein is CASSRAGTDPYGYTF. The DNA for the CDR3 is TGTGCCAGCAGCCGAGCAGGTACAGATCCCTATGGCTACACCTTC.